These 8 T cell receptor beta chains were all obtained from the same sample, sequenced in a study of CD8 T cells in Susac syndrome. Random hexamers served to reverse transcribe roughly 0.45 to 1 ug RNA. MiXCR, run by TCRdb on the immunoSEQ multiplex PCR reads, gives a single entry per CDR3 protein. The data hold 55,000 to 75,000 distinct CDR3 sequences, with 93% observed a single time. The sample comprised CD4+ T cells from PBMCs. Source of these receptors: a human donor with Susac syndrome.

J is TRBJ1-1 and V is TRBV18; no firm D call. The germline CDR1 and CDR2 sequences are KGHSH and LQKENI. CDR3 length: 13 residues. Trimming removed 3 bases at V and 2 bases at J, with 7 bases between. The CDR3 DNA sequence: TGTGCCAGCTCACCCTGGCAAAACACTGAAGCTTTCTTT. Translation gives CASSPWQNTEAFF.

This clonotype appeared once. The chain couples TRBV14 to TRBJ1-1, with a tentative D call TRBD1 (5 bases). This CDR3 region has 15 residues. Germline values: CDR1 SGHDN, CDR2 FVKESK. V was trimmed by 1 base and J by 1 base, leaving 10 bases between them. CDR3: CASSQGLDRNTEAFF. The CDR3 DNA follows: TGTGCCAGCAGCCAAGGTCTTGACAGGAACACTGAAGCTTTCTTT.

The chain couples TRBV25-1 to TRBJ2-5, with 7 bases aligning to TRBD2. J was trimmed by 4 bases and V by 4 bases; bases with no gene match: 6. CDR1 is MGHDK and CDR2 is SYGVNS in the germline V gene. CDR3 length: 14 amino acids. CDR3 nucleotide sequence: TGTGCCAGCAGTGCCCGGGGGGAGTTAGAGACCCAGTACTTC. Its protein product is CASSARGELETQYF.

The chain combines TRBV24-1 with TRBJ2-1, with TRBD1 as a possible D gene (6 bases). With 4 bases removed from V and 4 bases from J, the gap between germline ends came to 13 bases. Germline values: CDR1 KGHDR, CDR2 SFDVKD. The CDR3 is 15 residues long. The CDR3 spells CATSDSGQSYNEQFF. The CDR3 region has the DNA TGTGCCACCAGTGACTCGGGACAATCGTACAATGAGCAGTTCTTC.

The chain uses TRBV3-1 and TRBJ1-3; D ambiguous. This CDR3 is built from 16 residues. V was trimmed by 0 bases and J by 1 base, leaving 10 bases between them. CDR1 LGHDT and CDR2 YNNKEL come from the germline V gene (reference sequence). The CDR3 region has the DNA TGTGCCAGCAGCCAAGATGGCAGACTATCTGGAAACACCATATATTTT. Translating gives CASSQDGRLSGNTIYF.

V is TRBV18 and J is TRBJ2-5, with TRBD2 matching over 8 bases. Germline CDR1 reads KGHSH; CDR2 reads LQKENI. The CDR3 is 16 amino acids. Trimming took 3 bases from V and 3 from J; bases not matched to a gene: 9. CDR3 residues: CASSPSGGLKKETQYF. The CDR3 DNA follows: TGTGCCAGCTCACCCAGCGGGGGCCTCAAAAAAGAGACCCAGTACTTC.

The chain couples TRBV29-1 to TRBJ1-3; D uncertain. V lost 2 bases and J lost 4, with 6 bases in between. Germline-derived CDR1 and CDR2 are SQVTM and ANQGSEA. The CDR3 is 12 residues long. This chain's CDR3 is CSVEPLGNTIYF. In DNA, the CDR3 is TGCAGCGTTGAACCTCTGGGAAACACCATATATTTT.

This clonotype was observed a handful of times. The genes are TRBV11-2 and TRBJ1-2; a possible D gene is TRBD1 (6 bases). The CDR3 length is 15 residues. V was clipped by 4 bases and J by 7 bases, with 19 bases between them. CDR1 is SGHAT and CDR2 is FQNNGV in the germline V gene. CDR3 loop: CASSSTPGHLAGYTF. The CDR3, as DNA: TGTGCCAGCAGCTCCACCCCGGGACATCTGGCTGGCTACACCTTC.